These 26 T cell receptor beta chains were all obtained from the same sample, sequenced in a study of blood T cell repertoires in COVID-19. This table comes from immunoSEQ multiplex PCR, and its TCRdb copy is limited to in-frame clones, with some not included. The sample has about 94,000 clones, over 70% seen once. The sample comprised peripheral blood. All receptors derive from a human donor in a cohort sampled during active COVID-19.

The genes are TRBV4-2 and TRBJ2-1; a possible D gene is TRBD2 (6 bases). The V gene lost 0 bases and the J gene lost 7 bases, with 13 bases spanning the gap. This CDR3 has 15 amino acids. Germline CDR1 LGHNA, CDR2 YNFKEQ. Written as DNA, the CDR3 is TGTGCCAGCAGCCAAGAATCGGGAGCCAGTAATGAGCAGTTCTTC. Residues: CASSQESGASNEQFF.

The J gene is TRBJ2-7, the V gene TRBV7-2; TRBD2 might be the D (6 bases). Looked up from germline, CDR1 is SGHTA and CDR2 is FQGNSA. The CDR3 covers 15 residues. The ends were cut back, 0 bases at V and 0 bases at J, with 9 bases in the middle. The CDR3 DNA follows: TGTGCCAGCAGCTTAGCGCTAGCGCTCTCCTACGAGCAGTACTTC. It codes for CASSLALALSYEQYF.

This clone was seen only once. This chain uses TRBV28 with TRBJ2-1; 7 bases line up with TRBD1. V gave up 6 bases and J gave up 5 bases; unmatched junction bases: 13. Germline-derived CDR1 and CDR2 are MDHEN and SYDVKM. There are 16 residues in the CDR3. CDR3 loop: CASRGQTGSPNNEQFF. CDR3 in DNA: TGTGCCAGCAGGGGACAGACAGGGAGTCCCAACAATGAGCAGTTCTTC.

The chain links TRBV3-1 (or the pseudogene TRBV3-2) to TRBJ2-7; tentatively, D is TRBD1 (7 bases). Trimming stripped 4 bases from V and 4 bases from J, with 23 bases between. Germline-derived CDR1 and CDR2 are LGHDT and YNNKEL (reference sequence). This CDR3 contains 17 residues. Here the CDR3 reads CASSLAWLEGAAYEQYF. DNA of the CDR3: TGTGCCAGCAGCCTAGCTTGGTTGGAGGGGGCGGCATACGAGCAGTACTTC.

This clone occurred a few times. Other DNA sequences of this sample code for an identical CDR3. The chain has TRBV27 and TRBJ1-2, with D unresolved. The CDR3 extends over 12 amino acids. The V end lost 3 bases, the J end lost 4 bases, and 6 bases lay between the germline ends. Germline CDR1 and CDR2: MNHEY and SMNVEV (reference sequence). The CDR3 region has the DNA TGTGCCAGCAGTTTTTCCGGCTATGGCTACACCTTC. Translation gives CASSFSGYGYTF.

The chain carries TRBV6-1 and TRBJ1-5; weak D call: TRBD1 (5 bases). This CDR3 comprises 14 residues. Germline loops: CDR1 MNHNS, CDR2 SASEGT. Trimming cost V 1 base and J 6 bases, with 10 bases left between them. This CDR3 is CASSEGGVGQPQHF. CDR3 bases: TGTGCCAGCAGTGAAGGGGGGGTGGGTCAGCCCCAGCATTTT.

This rearrangement joins TRBV4-1 to TRBJ2-7, with D perhaps TRBD1 (6 bases). Germline V gene data show CDR1 as MGHRA and CDR2 as YSYEKL. The CDR3 contains 16 residues. The V gene lost 2 bases and the J gene lost 6 bases, with 20 bases spanning the gap. CDR3 coding DNA: TGCGCCAGCAGCCAAATCGGGGACACCTCAGAGAGCGAGCAGTACTTC. It translates to CASSQIGDTSESEQYF.

V is TRBV6-4 and J is TRBJ2-6; TRBD1 matches at 7 bases. J lost 0 bases, V lost 6 bases, and 11 bases had no gene match. CDR3 size: 18 residues. Germline loops: CDR1 MRHNA, CDR2 SNTAGT. The CDR3 DNA sequence: TGTGCCAGCAGCGACGACAGGGTGTCCGTCTCTGGGGCCAACGTCCTGACTTTC. Encoded protein: CASSDDRVSVSGANVLTF.

The rearrangement joins TRBV18 to TRBJ2-5; D unresolved. Germline CDR1 reads KGHSH; CDR2 reads LQKENI. The CDR3 totals 13 residues. Trimming cost V 5 bases and J 5 bases, with 12 bases left between them. CDR3 in DNA: TGTGCCAGCTCATCATCCGAGGAGGAGACCCAGTACTTC. Encoded protein: CASSSSEEETQYF.

The rearrangement uses TRBV24-1 and TRBJ2-2; D possibly corresponds to TRBD2 (5 bases). The CDR3 is made up of 16 amino acids. V lost 4 bases to trimming and J lost 1 base, with 12 bases between them. The V gene's germline CDR1 is KGHDR and CDR2 SFDVKD. The CDR3 coding sequence is TGTGCCACCAGTGACCGGGGATCAAAGAACACCGGGGAGCTGTTTTTT. Residues: CATSDRGSKNTGELFF.

The chain couples TRBV30 to TRBJ1-2; tentative D call: TRBD1 (5 bases). The CDR3 contains 12 residues. Per germline, CDR1 GTSNPN and CDR2 SVGIG (reference sequence). The CDR3 sequence: CVFIGGYYGYTF. The CDR3 DNA reads as TGTGTCTTTATTGGGGGGTACTATGGCTACACCTTC.

This chain uses TRBV28 with TRBJ1-5; 8 nucleotides align to TRBD1. The CDR3 contains 15 residues. Germline CDR1 reads MDHEN; CDR2 reads SYDVKM. V lost 7 bases to trimming and J lost 0 bases; unmatched junction nucleotides: 5. This CDR3 reads CASTQGQASNQPQHF. DNA for the CDR3: TGTGCCAGCACCCAGGGACAGGCTAGCAATCAGCCCCAGCATTTT.

J is TRBJ1-2 and V is TRBV5-6; 8 bases agree with TRBD1. The CDR3 spans 15 residues. After removal of 5 bases from V and 2 bases from J, the junction contained 8 bases not matched to a gene. In germline, CDR1 is SGHDT, CDR2 YYEEEE. This CDR3 reads CASSPGGAGNYGYTF. The CDR3 DNA reads TGTGCCAGCAGTCCAGGGGGCGCGGGGAACTATGGCTACACCTTC.

The chain recombines TRBV7-6 with TRBJ1-4; D remains unclear. Deletions cut 1 base from V and 8 bases from J, with 11 bases between. CDR3 length: 14 residues. CDR1 is SGHVS, CDR2 FNYEAQ, per germline. CDR3 loop: CASSLERSGEKLFF. CDR3 sequence (DNA): TGTGCCAGCAGCTTAGAGAGGTCGGGGGAAAAACTGTTTTTT. Variable domain in full (rest from reference TRBV7-6 and TRBJ1-4): GAGVSQSPRYKVTKRGQDVALRCDPISGHVSLYWYRQALGQGPEFLTYFNYEAQQDKSGLPNDRFSAERPEGSISTLTIQRTEQRDSAMYRCASSLERSGEKLFFGSGTQLSVL.

The V and J genes are TRBV6-4 and TRBJ1-2; 7 nucleotides match TRBD1. The CDR3 is made up of 14 amino acids. Trimming at V came to 6 bases and at J to 4 bases, leaving 8 bases not matched to a gene. CDR1 is MRHNA, CDR2 SNTAGT, per germline. The CDR3 spells CASSPGTEGYGYTF. Written as DNA, the CDR3 is TGTGCCAGCAGCCCCGGGACAGAAGGCTATGGCTACACCTTC.

V usage is TRBV4-1 and J usage is TRBJ2-7; D not certain. CDR1 is MGHRA, CDR2 YSYEKL, per germline. The CDR3 has 14 amino acids. Trimming took 1 base from V and 2 from J, leaving 9 bases between them. The CDR3: CASSQVDKPYEQYF. The DNA for the CDR3 is TGCGCCAGCAGCCAAGTCGACAAGCCCTACGAGCAGTACTTC.

The J gene is TRBJ1-2, the V gene TRBV28; D perhaps matches TRBD1 (5 bases). The CDR3 is 12 residues long. The V end lost 4 bases, the J end lost 8 bases, and 11 bases lay between the germline ends. Germline-derived CDR1 and CDR2 are MDHEN and SYDVKM. The CDR3 DNA reads as TGTGCCAGCAGTTCTCAGGGTGCCGGCTACACCTTC. As protein: CASSSQGAGYTF.

The chain is built from TRBV24-1 and TRBJ2-5, with D perhaps matching TRBD2 (5 bases). V shed 1 base and J shed 7 bases, with 9 bases lying between them. CDR1 and CDR2 (germline): KGHDR, SFDVKD. The CDR3 loop spans 13 amino acids. This chain's CDR3 is CATSDLTRGTQYF. In DNA form, the CDR3 reads TGTGCCACCAGTGATTTAACTAGAGGGACCCAGTACTTC.

The chain couples TRBV18 to TRBJ2-7; TRBD1 might be the D (6 bases). Per germline, CDR1 KGHSH and CDR2 LQKENI. With 3 bases removed from V and 2 bases from J, the gap between germline ends came to 11 bases. The CDR3 has 14 amino acids. CDR3 sequence: CASSPYRDTYEQYF. DNA of the CDR3: TGTGCCAGCTCACCCTACAGGGACACCTACGAGCAGTACTTC.

The chain combines TRBV7-3 with TRBJ2-2; TRBD1 matches 8 bases. The CDR3 sequence is 16 residues long. Germline loops: CDR1 SGHTA, CDR2 FQGTGA. V was pared by 1 base and J by 5 bases, with 6 bases of the junction left unmatched. The CDR3 nucleotides are TGTGCCAGCAGCTTAAATCCAGGGGGCGCGACCGGGGAGCTGTTTTTT. Protein sequence: CASSLNPGGATGELFF.

The chain couples TRBV6-4 to TRBJ1-1; weak D call: TRBD1 (5 bases). Trimming took 6 bases from V and 1 from J, leaving 9 bases between them. The germline CDR1 and CDR2 sequences are MRHNA and SNTAGT. CDR3 length: 13 residues. CDR3 sequence (DNA): TGTGCCAGCAGAGGGGACTCGAACACTGAAGCTTTCTTT. Protein sequence: CASRGDSNTEAFF.

This rearrangement joins TRBV5-6 to TRBJ2-7; the D gene is possibly TRBD1 (5 bases). V gave up 0 bases and J gave up 5 bases, with 12 bases separating them. Germline lookup yields CDR1 SGHDT and CDR2 YYEEEE. The CDR3 totals 14 residues. The CDR3 DNA is TGTGCCAGCAGCTTGGGGGCAGGGTTCGACGAGCAGTACTTC. Residues: CASSLGAGFDEQYF.

This chain's CDR3 is CATAPGGAKNIQYF. CDR3 DNA sequence: TGTGCCACCGCTCCCGGGGGGGCCAAAAACATTCAGTACTTC. V is TRBV10-3 and J is TRBJ2-4, with 7 bases matching TRBD2. V gave up 10 bases and J gave up 1 base; unmatched junction bases: 7. The CDR3 extends over 14 amino acids. Germline CDR1 is ENHRY and CDR2 is SYGVKD.

The genes are TRBV30 and TRBJ2-7; 8 nucleotides match TRBD2. This CDR3 region has 13 residues. V lost 5 bases and J lost 3; bases outside the gene matches: 6. Germline V gene data show CDR1 as GTSNPN and CDR2 as SVGIG (reference sequence). The CDR3 DNA is TGTGCCTGGGATCGGGAGGGCCGCTACGAGCAGTACTTC. Translated, it gives CAWDREGRYEQYF.

The V call is TRBV3-1 (or the pseudogene TRBV3-2), the J call TRBJ1-2, with D perhaps matching TRBD1 (5 bases). The CDR3 runs to 13 residues. V lost 5 bases to trimming and J lost 5 bases, with 12 bases between them. Germline CDR1 reads LGHDT; CDR2 reads YNNKEL (reference sequence). Here the CDR3 DNA reads TGTGCCAGCAGCGTCGACGACAGATATGGCTACACCTTC. It encodes CASSVDDRYGYTF.

This chain links TRBV7-2 with TRBJ2-1; 7 bases are shared with TRBD2. Trimming at V came to 2 bases and at J to 9 bases, leaving 10 bases not matched to a gene. Germline V gene sequence: CDR1 SGHTA, CDR2 FQGNSA. The CDR3 is 15 amino acids. CDR3: CASSLYGGSVTEQFF. CDR3 nucleotides: TGTGCCAGCAGCTTATATGGCGGGAGTGTAACTGAGCAGTTCTTC.